This TCR beta chain was profiled in a study of shared clonotypes between healthy human individuals. Study-level background: In total, the donors were two women and a few men aged 18 to 49.

The J segment lost 7 bases and the V segment lost 0 bases, leaving 10 bases of the junction unmatched. CDR1 is SGHRS, CDR2 YFSETQ, per germline. This CDR3 is built from 16 residues. There were no recent acute infections or vaccinations among the donors, who were healthy HIV-negative adults. It was approximately 100 million PBMCs that unsorted samples used for genomic DNA. Deep-level settings were used for running the assay. The assay was immunoSEQ multiplex PCR, and TCRdb's table has in-frame clones only and misses some. The table lists around 500,000 clones, approximately 81% of them singletons. The chain carries TRBV5-1 and TRBJ2-3; 8 bases fit TRBD1. Material for sequencing was PBMCs. This clonotype was obtained from a woman aged 40 to 55 in good health. Some clones in this sample may be carry-over from other donors' samples. This chain's CDR3 is CASSLAPQGAGNTQYF. The CDR3 DNA reads TGCGCCAGCAGCTTGGCCCCCCAGGGGGCCGGGAATACGCAGTATTTT.